This T cell receptor (beta chain) was captured by sequencing in a study of blood T cells in healthy people across ages. The second PCR ran about 6 to 11 cycles with a sample-barcoded 5' primer and J-beta primers. Researchers report that a template-switch adaptor with 12 random nucleotides tagged each cDNA molecule. MiXCR was run by TCRdb on the 5' RACE reads, yielding one entry per CDR3 protein. The sample carries over a million distinct CDR3 sequences, less than 50% recorded once. This clonotype was seen a few times. Its antigen remains unknown. Whole-study findings and limits: Changes in expanded clonotypes were possibly confounded, as the CMV status of donors was unknown. Naive CD4+ cell counts and diversity both ran higher in long-lived than in aged donors.

This CDR3 comprises 16 residues. The germline CDR1 and CDR2 sequences are SGHRS and YFSETQ. The V segment lost 0 bases and the J segment 6 bases; nucleotides outside the gene matches: 6. This clonotype was obtained from a woman aged 60-70 years in good health. V gene TRBV5-1 combines with J gene TRBJ2-7; 13 nucleotides line up with TRBD2. Sequencing was performed on blood. The CDR3 sequence: CASSLGGLAGEREQYF. In nucleotides, the CDR3 is TGCGCCAGCAGCTTGGGAGGACTAGCGGGAGAACGCGAGCAGTACTTC.